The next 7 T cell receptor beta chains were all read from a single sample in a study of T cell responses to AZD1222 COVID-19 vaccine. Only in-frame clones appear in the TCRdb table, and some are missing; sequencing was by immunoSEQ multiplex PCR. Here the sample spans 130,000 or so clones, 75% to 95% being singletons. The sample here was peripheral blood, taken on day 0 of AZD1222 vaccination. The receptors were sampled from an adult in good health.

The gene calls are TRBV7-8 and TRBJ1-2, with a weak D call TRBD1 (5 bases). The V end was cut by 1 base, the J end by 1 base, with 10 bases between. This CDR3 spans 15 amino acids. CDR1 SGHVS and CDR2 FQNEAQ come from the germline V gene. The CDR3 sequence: CASSLGMGGNYGYTF. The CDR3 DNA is TGTGCCAGCAGCTTAGGGATGGGGGGTAACTATGGCTACACCTTC.

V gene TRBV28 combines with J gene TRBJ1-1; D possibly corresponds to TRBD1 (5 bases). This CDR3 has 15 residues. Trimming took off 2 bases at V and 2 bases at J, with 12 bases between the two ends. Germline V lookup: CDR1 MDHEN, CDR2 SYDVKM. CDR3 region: CASSLRGRINTEAFF. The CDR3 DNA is TGTGCCAGCAGTTTACGGGGACGGATTAACACTGAAGCTTTCTTT.

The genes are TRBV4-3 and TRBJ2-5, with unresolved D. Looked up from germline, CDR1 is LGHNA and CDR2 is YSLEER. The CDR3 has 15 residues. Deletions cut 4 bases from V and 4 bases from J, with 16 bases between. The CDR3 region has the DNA TGCGCCAGCAGCCCGGGCGTCATACCGAGAGAGACCCAGTACTTC. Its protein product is CASSPGVIPRETQYF.

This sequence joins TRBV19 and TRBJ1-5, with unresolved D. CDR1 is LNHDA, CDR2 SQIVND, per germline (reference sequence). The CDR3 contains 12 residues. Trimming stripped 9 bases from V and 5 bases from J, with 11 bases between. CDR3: CASQDWDQPQHF. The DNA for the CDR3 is TGTGCCAGCCAGGACTGGGATCAGCCCCAGCATTTT.

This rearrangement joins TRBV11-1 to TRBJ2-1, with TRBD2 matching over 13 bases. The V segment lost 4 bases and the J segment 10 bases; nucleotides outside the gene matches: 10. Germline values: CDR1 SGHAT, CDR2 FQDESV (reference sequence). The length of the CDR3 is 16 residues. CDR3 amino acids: CASSSGLAGARKEQFF. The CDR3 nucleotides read TGTGCCAGCAGCTCAGGACTAGCGGGGGCCCGGAAGGAGCAGTTCTTC.

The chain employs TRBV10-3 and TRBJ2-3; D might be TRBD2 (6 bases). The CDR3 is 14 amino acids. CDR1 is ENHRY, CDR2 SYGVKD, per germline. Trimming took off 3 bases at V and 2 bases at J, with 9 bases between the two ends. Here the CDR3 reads CAISERETTDTQYF. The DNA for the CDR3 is TGTGCCATCAGTGAACGGGAGACCACAGATACGCAGTATTTT.

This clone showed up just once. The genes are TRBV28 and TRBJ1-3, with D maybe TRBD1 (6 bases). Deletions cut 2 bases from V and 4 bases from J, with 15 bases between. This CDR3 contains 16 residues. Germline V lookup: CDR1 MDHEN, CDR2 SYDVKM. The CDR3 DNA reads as TGTGCCAGCAGTTTACCGGGCGGGGGGCGCGGAAACACCATATATTTT. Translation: CASSLPGGGRGNTIYF.